There are a few counts of the clone carrying this TCR beta chain. CDR3 length: 14 amino acids. V lost 5 bases and J lost 3, with 13 bases in between. The V gene's germline CDR1 is SEHNR and CDR2 FQNEAQ (reference sequence). The sample belongs to a study of patients and donors after allogeneic stem cell transplantation. Via MiXCR, TCRdb re-called the RT-PCR reads, giving one row per CDR3 protein. Of about a million distinct CDR3 sequences in the sample, over 15% were seen once. The V call is TRBV7-9, the J call TRBJ1-1; D call uncertain. The sequence derives from a human donor who was either an allogeneic HSCT recipient or a stem cell or donor lymphocyte infusion donor (not recorded which). It is not recorded whose cells these are; they may come from a transplant donor. Specimen: blood, either unsorted or a sorted T cell fraction (not recorded which). In DNA, the CDR3 is TGTGCCAGCAGCCGTGGACTGAGGGACACTGAAGCTTTCTTT. Protein product: CASSRGLRDTEAFF.